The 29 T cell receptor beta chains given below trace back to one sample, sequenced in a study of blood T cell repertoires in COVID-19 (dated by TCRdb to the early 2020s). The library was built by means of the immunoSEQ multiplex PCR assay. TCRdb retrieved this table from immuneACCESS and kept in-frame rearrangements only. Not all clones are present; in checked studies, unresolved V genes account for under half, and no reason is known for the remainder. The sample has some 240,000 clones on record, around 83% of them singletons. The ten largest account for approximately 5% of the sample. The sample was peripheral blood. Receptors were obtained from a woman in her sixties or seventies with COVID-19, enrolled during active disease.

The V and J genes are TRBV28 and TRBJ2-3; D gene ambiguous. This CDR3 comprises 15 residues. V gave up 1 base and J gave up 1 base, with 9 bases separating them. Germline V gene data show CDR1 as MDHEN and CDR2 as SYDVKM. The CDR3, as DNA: TGTGCCAGCAGTTTATTGATACACGGCACAGATACGCAGTATTTT. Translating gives CASSLLIHGTDTQYF.

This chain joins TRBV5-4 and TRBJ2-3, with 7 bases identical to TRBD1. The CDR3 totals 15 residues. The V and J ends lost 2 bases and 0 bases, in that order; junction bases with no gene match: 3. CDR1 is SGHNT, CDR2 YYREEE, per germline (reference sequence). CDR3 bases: TGTGCCAGCAGCTTAGGGGGACAGAGCACAGATACGCAGTATTTT. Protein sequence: CASSLGGQSTDTQYF.

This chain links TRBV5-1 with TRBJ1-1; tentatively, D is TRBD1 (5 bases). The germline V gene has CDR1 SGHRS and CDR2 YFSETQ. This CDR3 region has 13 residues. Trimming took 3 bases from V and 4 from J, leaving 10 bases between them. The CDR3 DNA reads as TGCGCCAGCAGCTCAGAAGGGGCCACTGAAGCTTTCTTT. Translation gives CASSSEGATEAFF.

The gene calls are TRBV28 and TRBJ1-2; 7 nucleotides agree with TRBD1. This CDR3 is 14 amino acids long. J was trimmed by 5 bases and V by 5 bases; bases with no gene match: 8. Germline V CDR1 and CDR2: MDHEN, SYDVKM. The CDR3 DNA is TGTGCCAGCAGTCTAATGGGACAGCTATATGGCTACACCTTC. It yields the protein CASSLMGQLYGYTF.

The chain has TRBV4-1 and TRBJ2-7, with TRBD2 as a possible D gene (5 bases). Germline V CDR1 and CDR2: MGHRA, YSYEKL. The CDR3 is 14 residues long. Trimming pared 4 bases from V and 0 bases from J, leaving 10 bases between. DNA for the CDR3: TGCGCCAGCAGCCCACGGACTGTCTCCTACGAGCAGTACTTC. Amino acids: CASSPRTVSYEQYF.

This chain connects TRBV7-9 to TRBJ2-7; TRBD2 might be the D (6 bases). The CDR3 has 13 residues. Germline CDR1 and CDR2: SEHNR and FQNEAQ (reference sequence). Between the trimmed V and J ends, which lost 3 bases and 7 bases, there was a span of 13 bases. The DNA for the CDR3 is TGTGCCAGCAGCTTCAGCCGGGGAGGAGAGCAGTACTTC. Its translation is CASSFSRGGEQYF.

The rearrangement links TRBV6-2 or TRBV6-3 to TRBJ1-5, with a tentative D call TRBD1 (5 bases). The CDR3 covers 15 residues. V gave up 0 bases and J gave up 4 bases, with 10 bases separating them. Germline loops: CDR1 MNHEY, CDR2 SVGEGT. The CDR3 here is CASSYSTALNQPQHF. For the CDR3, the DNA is TGTGCCAGCAGTTACTCGACAGCACTAAATCAGCCCCAGCATTTT.

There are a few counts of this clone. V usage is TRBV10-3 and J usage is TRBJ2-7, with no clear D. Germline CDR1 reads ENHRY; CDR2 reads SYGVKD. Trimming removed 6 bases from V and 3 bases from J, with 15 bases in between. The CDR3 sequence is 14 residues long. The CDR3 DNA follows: TGTGCCATCAGAGGCCCGACGCTAGACTACGAGCAGTACTTC. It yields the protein CAIRGPTLDYEQYF.

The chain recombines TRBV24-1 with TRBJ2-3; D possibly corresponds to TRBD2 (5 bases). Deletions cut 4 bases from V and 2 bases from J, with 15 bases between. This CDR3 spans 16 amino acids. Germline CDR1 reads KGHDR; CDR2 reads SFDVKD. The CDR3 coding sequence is TGTGCCACCAGTGACGGCCTTAGGACTCACACAGATACGCAGTATTTT. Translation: CATSDGLRTHTDTQYF.

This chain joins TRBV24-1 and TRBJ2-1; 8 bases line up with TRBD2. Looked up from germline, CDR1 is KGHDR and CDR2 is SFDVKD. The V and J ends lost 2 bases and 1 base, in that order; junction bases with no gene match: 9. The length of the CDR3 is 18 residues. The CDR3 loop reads CATSDSTSSSGSYNEQFF. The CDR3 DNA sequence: TGTGCCACCAGTGATTCTACCTCATCTAGCGGGTCCTACAATGAGCAGTTCTTC.

The CDR3 coding sequence is TGTGCCAGCACCTCCAGCAGGGGTCGGGAGCAGTACTTC. This encodes CASTSSRGREQYF. V gene TRBV13 combines with J gene TRBJ2-7; TRBD1 is a possible D gene (6 bases). Germline V gene data show CDR1 as PRHDT and CDR2 as FYEKMQ (reference sequence). Trimming shortened V by 7 bases and J by 7 bases, and 17 bases separated the two germline ends. This CDR3 contains 13 residues.

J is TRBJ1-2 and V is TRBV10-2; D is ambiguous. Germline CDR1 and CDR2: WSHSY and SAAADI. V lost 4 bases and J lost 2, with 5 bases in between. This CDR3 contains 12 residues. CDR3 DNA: TGCGCCAGCAGTGGGGCCAACTATGGCTACACCTTC. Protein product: CASSGANYGYTF.

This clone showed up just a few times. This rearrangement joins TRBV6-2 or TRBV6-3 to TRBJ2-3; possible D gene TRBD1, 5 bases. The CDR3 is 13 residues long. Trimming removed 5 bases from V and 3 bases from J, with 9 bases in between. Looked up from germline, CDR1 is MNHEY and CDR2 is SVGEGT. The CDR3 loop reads CASSPRQTDTQYF. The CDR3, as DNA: TGTGCCAGCAGTCCAAGACAGACAGATACGCAGTATTTT.

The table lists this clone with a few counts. The CDR3 is CASSLPGRETQYF. The CDR3 nucleotides are TGTGCCAGCAGTTTGCCAGGGAGGGAGACCCAGTACTTC. The chain joins TRBV12-3 or TRBV12-4 to TRBJ2-5, with D possibly TRBD2 on 6 matching bases. This CDR3 has 13 residues. The V end lost 3 bases, the J end lost 5 bases, and 10 bases lay between the germline ends.

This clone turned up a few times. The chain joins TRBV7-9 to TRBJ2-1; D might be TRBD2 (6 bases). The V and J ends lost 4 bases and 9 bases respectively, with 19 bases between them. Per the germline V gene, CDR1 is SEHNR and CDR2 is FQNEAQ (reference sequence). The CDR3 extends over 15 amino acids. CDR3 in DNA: TGTGCCAGCAGCTCCCCGGGACTTCAGAGAGGTGAGCAGTTCTTC. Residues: CASSSPGLQRGEQFF.

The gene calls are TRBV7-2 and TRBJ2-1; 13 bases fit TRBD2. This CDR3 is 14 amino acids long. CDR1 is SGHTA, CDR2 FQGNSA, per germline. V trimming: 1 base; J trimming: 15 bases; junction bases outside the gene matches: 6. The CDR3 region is CASSLGLAGGPVFF. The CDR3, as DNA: TGTGCCAGCAGCTTAGGACTAGCGGGAGGTCCTGTGTTCTTC.

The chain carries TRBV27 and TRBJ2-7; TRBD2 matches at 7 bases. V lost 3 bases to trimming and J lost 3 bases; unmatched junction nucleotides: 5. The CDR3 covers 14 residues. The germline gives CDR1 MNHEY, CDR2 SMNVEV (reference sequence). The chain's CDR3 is CASSFASGRYEQYF. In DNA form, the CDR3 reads TGTGCCAGCAGTTTTGCTAGCGGCCGCTACGAGCAGTACTTC.

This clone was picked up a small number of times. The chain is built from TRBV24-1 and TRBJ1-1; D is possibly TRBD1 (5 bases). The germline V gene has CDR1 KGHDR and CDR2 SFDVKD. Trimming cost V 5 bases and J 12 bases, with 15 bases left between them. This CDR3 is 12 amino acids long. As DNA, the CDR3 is TGTGCCACCAGTGCGACCGGACAAGGCCCTTTCTTT. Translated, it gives CATSATGQGPFF.

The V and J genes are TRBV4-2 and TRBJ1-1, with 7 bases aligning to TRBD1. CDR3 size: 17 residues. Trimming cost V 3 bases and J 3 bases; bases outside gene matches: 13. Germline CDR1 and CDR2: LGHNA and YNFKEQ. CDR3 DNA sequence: TGTGCCAGCAGCCAGGAGGACAGGCAGCCGGGGGACACTGAAGCTTTCTTT. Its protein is CASSQEDRQPGDTEAFF.

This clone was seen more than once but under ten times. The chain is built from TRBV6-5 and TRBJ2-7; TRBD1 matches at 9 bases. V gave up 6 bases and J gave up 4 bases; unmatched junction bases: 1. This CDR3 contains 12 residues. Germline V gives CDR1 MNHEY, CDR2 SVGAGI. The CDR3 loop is CASRDRGYEQYF. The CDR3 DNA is TGTGCCAGCAGGGACAGGGGTTACGAGCAGTACTTC.

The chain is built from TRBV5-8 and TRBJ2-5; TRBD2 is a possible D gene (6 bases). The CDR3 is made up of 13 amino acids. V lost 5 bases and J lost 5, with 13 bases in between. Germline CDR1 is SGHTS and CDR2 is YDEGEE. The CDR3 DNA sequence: TGTGCCAGCAGGCGGGAAGTTGTGGAGACCCAGTACTTC. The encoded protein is CASRREVVETQYF.

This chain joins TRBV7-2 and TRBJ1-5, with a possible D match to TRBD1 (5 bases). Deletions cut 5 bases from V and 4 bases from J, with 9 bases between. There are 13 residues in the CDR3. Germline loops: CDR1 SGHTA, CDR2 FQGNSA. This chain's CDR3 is CASSRGLNQPQHF. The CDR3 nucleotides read TGTGCCAGCAGCAGGGGACTTAATCAGCCCCAGCATTTT.

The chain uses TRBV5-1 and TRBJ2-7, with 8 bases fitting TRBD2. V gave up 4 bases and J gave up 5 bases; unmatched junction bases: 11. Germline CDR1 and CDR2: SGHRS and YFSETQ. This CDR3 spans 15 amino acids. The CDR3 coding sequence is TGCGCCAGCAGCCGCACCGGGACTAGGCTTAACGAGCAGTACTTC. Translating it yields CASSRTGTRLNEQYF.

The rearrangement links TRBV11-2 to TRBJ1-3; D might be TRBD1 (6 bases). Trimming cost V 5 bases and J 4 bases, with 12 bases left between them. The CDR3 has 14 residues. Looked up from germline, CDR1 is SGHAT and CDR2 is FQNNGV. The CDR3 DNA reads TGTGCCAGCAGCAACGCCGGGACAGGAAACACCATATATTTT. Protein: CASSNAGTGNTIYF.

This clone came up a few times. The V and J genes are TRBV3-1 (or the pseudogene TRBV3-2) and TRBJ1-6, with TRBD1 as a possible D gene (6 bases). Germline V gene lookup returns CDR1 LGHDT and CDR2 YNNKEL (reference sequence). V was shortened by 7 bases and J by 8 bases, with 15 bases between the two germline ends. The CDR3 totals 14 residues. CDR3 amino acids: CASTFRGSDSPLHF. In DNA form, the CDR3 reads TGTGCCAGCACCTTCAGGGGATCGGATTCACCCCTCCACTTT.

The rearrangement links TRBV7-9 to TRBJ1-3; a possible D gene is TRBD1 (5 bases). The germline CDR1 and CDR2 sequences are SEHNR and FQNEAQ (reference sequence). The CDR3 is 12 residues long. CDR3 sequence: CAMGEAGNTIYF. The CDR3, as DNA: TGTGCAATGGGGGAGGCTGGAAACACCATATATTTT.

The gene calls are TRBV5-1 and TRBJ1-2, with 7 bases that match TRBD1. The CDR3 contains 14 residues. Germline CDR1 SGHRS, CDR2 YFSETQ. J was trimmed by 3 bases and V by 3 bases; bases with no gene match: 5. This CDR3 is CASSSSQGDYGYTF. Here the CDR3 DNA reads TGCGCCAGCAGCTCGAGCCAGGGGGACTATGGCTACACCTTC.

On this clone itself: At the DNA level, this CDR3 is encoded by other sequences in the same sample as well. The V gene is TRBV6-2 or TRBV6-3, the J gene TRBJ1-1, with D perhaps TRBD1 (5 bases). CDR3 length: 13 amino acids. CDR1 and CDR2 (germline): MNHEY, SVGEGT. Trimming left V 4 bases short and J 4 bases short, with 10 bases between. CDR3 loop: CASSLGEGTEAFF. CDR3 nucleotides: TGTGCCAGCAGTTTGGGGGAGGGCACTGAAGCTTTCTTT.

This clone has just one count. CDR3 coding DNA: TGCGCCAGCAGCCAAGATAGGCCCGGGAGCTCCTATAATTCACCCCTCCACTTT. This sequence encodes CASSQDRPGSSYNSPLHF. This chain joins TRBV4-3 and TRBJ1-6; no clear D. Germline V CDR1 and CDR2: LGHNA, YSLEER. Trimming removed 0 bases from V and 0 bases from J, with 12 bases in between. This CDR3 spans 18 amino acids.